Each of the 22 T cell receptor beta chains below was sequenced from the same sample in a study of low-dose radiotherapy and immunotherapy resistance in tumors. The time point denotes: after trial treatment. The treatment was: LDRT plus nivolumab, ipilimumab, low-dose cyclophosphamide and aspirin (RACIN trial). Priming of first-strand cDNA relied on TRAV- and TRBV-specific primers (covering alpha and beta chains). The authors amplified TCRs for approximately 20 PCR cycles with a constant-region primer and a V-primer adapter. TCRdb fed the reads into MiXCR, producing one record per CDR3 protein. The sample comprises approximately 42,000 distinct CDR3 sequences, 25% to 30% of which are singletons, and roughly 9.1% rests with the top ten. Sequencing used PBMCs, obtained after low-dose radiotherapy plus immunotherapy. The receptors derive from a male donor with prostate cancer.

A note on this clonotype: This likely stems from a read error, as it lies one base from a far larger clone. This rearrangement joins TRBV5-4 to TRBJ2-3, with D maybe TRBD1 (5 bases). Germline assignment: CDR1 SGHNT and CDR2 YYREEE (reference sequence). The CDR3 extends over 15 amino acids. Trimming shortened V by 0 bases and J by 1 base, and 9 bases separated the two germline ends. CDR3 in DNA: TGTGCCAGCAGCTTGGGGGGCCCCGGCACAGATACGCAGTATTTT. Translating gives CASSLGGPGTDTQYF.

The CDR3 loop reads CATSRVPHQPQHF. CDR3 nucleotide sequence: TGTGCCACCAGCCGGGTCCCCCATCAGCCCCAGCATTTT. This rearrangement joins TRBV24-1 to TRBJ1-5; D uncertain. CDR1 and CDR2 (germline): KGHDR, SFDVKD. The CDR3 is made up of 13 amino acids. V was trimmed by 7 bases and J by 5 bases, leaving 11 bases between them.

The sample holds many counts of this clonotype. The chain recombines TRBV6-2 or TRBV6-3 with TRBJ1-5; no reliable D call. Between the trimmed V and J ends, which lost 0 bases and 5 bases, there was a span of 8 bases. The length of the CDR3 is 14 residues. Germline CDR1 and CDR2: MNHEY and SVGEGT. The CDR3 DNA follows: TGTGCCAGCAGTTACTCCGGCGACTATCAGCCCCAGCATTTT. Amino acid sequence: CASSYSGDYQPQHF.

There are many counts of this clonotype. The chain uses TRBV6-2 or TRBV6-3 and TRBJ1-1; 7 bases match TRBD1. CDR3 size: 14 residues. Germline CDR1 reads MNHEY; CDR2 reads SVGEGT. J gave up 3 bases and V 5 bases, and 6 bases lay outside the gene matches. The CDR3 here is CASSRQGGDTEAFF. In nucleotides, the CDR3 is TGTGCCAGCAGTCGACAGGGAGGGGACACTGAAGCTTTCTTT.

This clonotype was observed at least ten times. The chain uses TRBV24-1 and TRBJ1-2, with 9 bases fitting TRBD1. From germline, CDR1 is KGHDR and CDR2 SFDVKD. V lost 6 bases, J lost 6 bases, and 7 bases stayed unmatched. This CDR3 region has 14 residues. The CDR3 nucleotides are TGTGCCACCAGTCCGGGACAGGGTATGGATGGCTACACCTTC. Translating it yields CATSPGQGMDGYTF.

This clonotype was counted many times. The chain is built from TRBV4-1 and TRBJ1-1; D gene uncertain. Trimming cost V 7 bases and J 2 bases, with 14 bases left between them. The CDR3 covers 14 residues. Germline CDR1 reads MGHRA; CDR2 reads YSYEKL. The CDR3 sequence is CASTWGAVNTEAFF. For the CDR3, the DNA is TGCGCCAGCACCTGGGGTGCAGTCAACACTGAAGCTTTCTTT.

This clonotype was detected ten times or more. The V call is TRBV14, the J call TRBJ2-3; possible D gene TRBD2, 6 bases. The CDR3 contains 15 residues. Germline CDR1 reads SGHDN; CDR2 reads FVKESK. V was pared by 0 bases and J by 6 bases, with 13 bases between. In nucleotides, the CDR3 is TGTGCCAGCAGCCAAGATCTTATAAGCGGGGATACGCAGTATTTT. This gives the protein CASSQDLISGDTQYF.

This clonotype is medium-sized in the sample. Here the CDR3 DNA reads TGTGCCAGCTCACCCCTCCCCTGGACAGGGGACACTGAAGCTTTCTTT. It encodes CASSPLPWTGDTEAFF. The V and J genes are TRBV18 and TRBJ1-1; 9 nucleotides agree with TRBD1. CDR3 length: 16 amino acids. Germline V gene lookup returns CDR1 KGHSH and CDR2 LQKENI. Trimming cost V 3 bases and J 3 bases; bases outside gene matches: 8. The variable domain in full, completed from reference TRBV18 and TRBJ1-1, reads NAGVMQNPRHLVRRRGQEARLRCSPMKGHSHVYWYRQLPEEGLKFMVYLQKENIIDESGMPKERFSAEFPKEGPSILRIQQVVRGDSAAYFCASSPLPWTGDTEAFFGQGTRLTVV.

This clonotype was seen once. The DNA is left out, because the CDR3 cannot be placed on it with certainty; the CDR3 is given as TCRdb lists it. The chain is built from TRBV28 and TRBJ2-2; the D segment call TRBD1 is taken from the table without a DNA check. The length of the CDR3 is 21 amino acids, counting both ends. Germline CDR1 MDHEN, CDR2 SYDVKM. This CDR3 is CASSFFAGGRGTGELFFFFFF.

V usage is TRBV29-1 and J usage is TRBJ1-1; D ambiguous. There are 11 residues in the CDR3. Trimming stripped 4 bases from V and 6 bases from J, with 9 bases between. Germline CDR1 and CDR2: SQVTM and ANQGSEA. The CDR3 nucleotides are TGCAGCGTTGGTTCTGGGGCTGAAGCTTTCTTT. The encoded protein is CSVGSGAEAFF.

In regard to this clonotype: A far larger clone is only one base removed, so a read error is likely. V usage is TRBV5-1 and J usage is TRBJ1-1; perhaps TRBD1 as D (6 bases). The germline V gene has CDR1 SGHRS and CDR2 YFSETQ. The CDR3 is made up of 17 amino acids. CDR3 nucleotide sequence: TGTGCCAGCAGCGTACACCCCACGACAGGAGTTAACACTGAAGCTTTCTTT. Protein sequence: CASSVHPTTGVNTEAFF.

This clonotype was seen many times. The chain carries TRBV5-1 and TRBJ1-6; D gene ambiguous. Germline CDR1 is SGHRS and CDR2 is YFSETQ. This CDR3 comprises 14 residues. The germline V and J ends were trimmed by 2 bases and 5 bases, with 8 bases remaining between them. The chain's CDR3 is CASSFAGNNSPLHF. The CDR3 DNA is TGCGCCAGCAGCTTCGCAGGAAATAATTCACCCCTCCACTTT.

This clonotype has ten or more counts. The CDR3 DNA follows: TGTGCCAGCAGCTTAGGGCTGCGGGAGATAGACAATGAGCAGTTCTTC. As protein: CASSLGLREIDNEQFF. This rearrangement joins TRBV11-2 to TRBJ2-1; TRBD2 matches 7 bases. Germline V lookup: CDR1 SGHAT, CDR2 FQNNGV. The V gene end was trimmed by 1 base and the J gene end by 5 bases; junction bases not matched to a gene: 8. CDR3 length: 16 residues.

This clonotype has more than one count but fewer than ten. The chain employs TRBV6-2 or TRBV6-3 and TRBJ2-1; 14 nucleotides align to TRBD2. Germline-derived CDR1 and CDR2 are MNHEY and SVGEGT. CDR3 length equals 15 residues. Unmatched junction bases numbered 6, after V lost 5 bases and J lost 9 bases. The CDR3 here is CASSATSGGAGEQFF. DNA of the CDR3: TGTGCCAGCAGTGCGACTAGCGGGGGGGCCGGTGAGCAGTTCTTC.

J is TRBJ2-2 and V is TRBV5-1; tentatively, D is TRBD2 (5 bases). Trimming removed 7 bases from V and 4 bases from J, with 8 bases in between. Germline CDR1 reads SGHRS; CDR2 reads YFSETQ. The CDR3 sequence is 12 residues long. CDR3 nucleotides: TGCGCCAGCGTACTAGTCACCGGGGAGCTGTTTTTT. This translates into CASVLVTGELFF.

This clonotype showed up many times. V and J are TRBV2 and TRBJ1-4, with 9 positions matching TRBD1. Germline V gene sequence: CDR1 SNHLY, CDR2 FYNNEI. Trimming cost V 5 bases and J 16 bases; bases outside gene matches: 8. This CDR3 is built from 12 residues. The CDR3 DNA sequence: TGTGCCAGCAGTCGGACAGGGGAAAACCGGTTTTTT. Its translation: CASSRTGENRFF.

The chain combines TRBV9 with TRBJ1-5, with D unclear. This CDR3 contains 14 residues. V lost 0 bases and J lost 1, with 5 bases in between. Germline values: CDR1 SGDLS, CDR2 YYNGEE. The CDR3 reads CASSVDGSNQPQHF. In DNA, the CDR3 is TGTGCCAGCAGCGTAGATGGGAGCAATCAGCCCCAGCATTTT.

There are many counts of this clonotype. V is TRBV29-1 and J is TRBJ2-7; 7 bases agree with TRBD1. CDR1 is SQVTM, CDR2 ANQGSEA, per germline. The CDR3 has 13 amino acids. V was clipped by 3 bases and J by 3 bases; unmatched bases: 5. The CDR3 reads CSVDVPGGYEQYF. In nucleotides, the CDR3 is TGCAGCGTTGATGTTCCAGGGGGCTACGAGCAGTACTTC.

This clonotype has at least ten counts. This sequence joins TRBV7-8 and TRBJ1-1, with unresolved D. The V end was cut by 6 bases, the J end by 0 bases, with 20 bases between. This CDR3 is 17 amino acids long. CDR1 SGHVS and CDR2 FQNEAQ come from the germline V gene. DNA of the CDR3: TGTGCCAGCAGTCGCAGTCCAACAGTCCTCATGAACACTGAAGCTTTCTTT. Protein: CASSRSPTVLMNTEAFF.

This clonotype was counted ten times or more. This rearrangement joins TRBV7-3 to TRBJ2-2; 7 nucleotides align to TRBD1. Germline V gene lookup returns CDR1 SGHTA and CDR2 FQGTGA. The CDR3 contains 14 residues. With V trimmed by 6 bases and J by 3 bases, 4 bases remained unmatched. The CDR3 sequence is CASRRDRYTGELFF. The CDR3 DNA sequence: TGTGCCAGCAGGAGGGACAGATACACCGGGGAGCTGTTTTTT.

Many counts were recorded for this clonotype. The chain carries TRBV27 and TRBJ2-7; D not certain. This CDR3 comprises 13 residues. From germline, CDR1 is MNHEY and CDR2 SMNVEV (reference sequence). Trimming left V 1 base short and J 6 bases short, with 10 bases between. CDR3: CASSLFGSAEQYF. In nucleotides, the CDR3 is TGTGCCAGCAGTTTATTCGGGTCGGCCGAGCAGTACTTC.

This clonotype has a count of ten or more. The V gene is TRBV5-4, the J gene TRBJ2-7; a possible D gene is TRBD1 (6 bases). Germline CDR1 reads SGHNT; CDR2 reads YYREEE (reference sequence). CDR3 length: 14 residues. V was shortened by 2 bases and J by 0 bases, with 9 bases between the two germline ends. CDR3 nucleotides: TGTGCCAGCAGCTTTCTAGGGGGCTCCTACGAGCAGTACTTC. Amino acid sequence: CASSFLGGSYEQYF.